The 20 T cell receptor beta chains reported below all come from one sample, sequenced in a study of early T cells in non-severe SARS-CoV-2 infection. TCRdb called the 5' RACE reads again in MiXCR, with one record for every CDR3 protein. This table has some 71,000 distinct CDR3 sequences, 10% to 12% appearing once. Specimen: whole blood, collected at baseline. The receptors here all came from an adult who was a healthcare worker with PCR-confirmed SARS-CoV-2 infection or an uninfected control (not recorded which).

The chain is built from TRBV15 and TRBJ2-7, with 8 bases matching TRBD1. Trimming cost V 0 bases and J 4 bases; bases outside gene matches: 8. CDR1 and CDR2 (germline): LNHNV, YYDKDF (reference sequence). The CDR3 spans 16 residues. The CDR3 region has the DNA TGTGCCACCAGCAGAGATCCCGGGACAGGCATTTACGAGCAGTACTTC. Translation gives CATSRDPGTGIYEQYF. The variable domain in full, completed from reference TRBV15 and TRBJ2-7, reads DAMVIQNPRYQVTQFGKPVTLSCSQTLNHNVMYWYQQKSSQAPKLLFHYYDKDFNNEADTPDNFQSRRPNTSFCFLDIRSPGLGDTAMYLCATSRDPGTGIYEQYFGPGTRLTVT.

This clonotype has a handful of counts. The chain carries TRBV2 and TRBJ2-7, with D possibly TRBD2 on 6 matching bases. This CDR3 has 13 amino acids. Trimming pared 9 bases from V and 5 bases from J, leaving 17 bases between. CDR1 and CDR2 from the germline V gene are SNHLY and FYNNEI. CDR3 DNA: TGTGCCAGTGCCCTTAGGAGGGGCAACGAGCAGTACTTC. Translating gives CASALRRGNEQYF.

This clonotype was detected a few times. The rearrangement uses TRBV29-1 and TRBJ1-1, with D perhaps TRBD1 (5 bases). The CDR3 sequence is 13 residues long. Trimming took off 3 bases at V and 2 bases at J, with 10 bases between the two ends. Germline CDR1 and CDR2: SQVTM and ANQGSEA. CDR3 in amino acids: CSVEQGLNTEAFF. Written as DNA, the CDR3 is TGCAGCGTTGAGCAGGGTCTTAACACTGAAGCTTTCTTT.

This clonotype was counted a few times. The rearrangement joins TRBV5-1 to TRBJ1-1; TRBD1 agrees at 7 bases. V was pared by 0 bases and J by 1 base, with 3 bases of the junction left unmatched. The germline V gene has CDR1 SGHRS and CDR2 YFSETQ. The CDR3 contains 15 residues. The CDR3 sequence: CASSLGRTGNTEAFF. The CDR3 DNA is TGCGCCAGCAGCTTGGGGAGGACAGGGAACACTGAAGCTTTCTTT.

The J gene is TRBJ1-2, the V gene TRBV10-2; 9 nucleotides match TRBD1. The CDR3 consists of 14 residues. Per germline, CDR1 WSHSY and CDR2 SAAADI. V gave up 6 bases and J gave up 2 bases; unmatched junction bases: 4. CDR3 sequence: CASSPGQGNYGYTF. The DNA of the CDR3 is TGCGCCAGCAGCCCAGGACAGGGGAACTATGGCTACACCTTC.

The DNA for the CDR3 is TGCAGTGCTAGAGAGGGGCTAGCGACCTCCTACGAGCAGTACTTC. Protein sequence: CSAREGLATSYEQYF. The chain couples TRBV20-1 to TRBJ2-7, with D perhaps matching TRBD2 (6 bases). Germline V gene sequence: CDR1 DFQATT, CDR2 SNEGSKA (reference sequence). Deletions cut 0 bases from V and 0 bases from J, with 12 bases between. The CDR3 loop spans 15 amino acids.

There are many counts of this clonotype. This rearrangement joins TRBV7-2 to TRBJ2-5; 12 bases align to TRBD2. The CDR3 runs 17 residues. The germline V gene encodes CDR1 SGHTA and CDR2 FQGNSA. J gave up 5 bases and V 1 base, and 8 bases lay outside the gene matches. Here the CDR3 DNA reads TGTGCCAGCAGCTTAGAAGTACGACTAGCGGGAGACGAGACCCAGTACTTC. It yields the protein CASSLEVRLAGDETQYF. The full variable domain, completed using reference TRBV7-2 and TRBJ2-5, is GAGVSQSPSNKVTEKGKDVELRCDPISGHTALYWYRQSLGQGLEFLIYFQGNSAPDKSGLPSDRFSAERTGGSVSTLTIQRTQQEDSAVYLCASSLEVRLAGDETQYFGPGTRLLVL.

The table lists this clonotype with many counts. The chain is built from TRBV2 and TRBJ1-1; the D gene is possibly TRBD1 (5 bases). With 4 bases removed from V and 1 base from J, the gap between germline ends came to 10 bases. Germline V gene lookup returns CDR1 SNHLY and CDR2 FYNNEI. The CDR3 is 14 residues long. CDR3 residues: CASSAGRRNTEAFF. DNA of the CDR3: TGTGCCAGCAGTGCAGGGAGAAGGAACACTGAAGCTTTCTTT.

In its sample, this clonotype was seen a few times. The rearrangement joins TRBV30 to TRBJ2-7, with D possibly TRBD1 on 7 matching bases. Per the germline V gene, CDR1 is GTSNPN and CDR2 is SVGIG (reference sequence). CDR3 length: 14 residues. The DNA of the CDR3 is TGTGCTGCGGAACAGAGACAGGGACTCTACGAGCAGTACTTC. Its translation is CAAEQRQGLYEQYF.

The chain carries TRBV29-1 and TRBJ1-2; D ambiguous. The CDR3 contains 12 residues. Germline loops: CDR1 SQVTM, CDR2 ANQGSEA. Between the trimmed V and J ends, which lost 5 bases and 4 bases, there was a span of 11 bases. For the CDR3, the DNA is TGCAGCGTTTTTTTCAGCCCCTATGGCTACACCTTC. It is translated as CSVFFSPYGYTF.

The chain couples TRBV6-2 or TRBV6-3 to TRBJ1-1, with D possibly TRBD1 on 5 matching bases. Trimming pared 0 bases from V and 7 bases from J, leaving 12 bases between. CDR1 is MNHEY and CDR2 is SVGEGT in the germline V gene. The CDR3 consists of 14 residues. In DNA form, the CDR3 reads TGTGCCAGCAGTTACTCGTCTTCGGGGCTTGAAGCTTTCTTT. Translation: CASSYSSSGLEAFF.

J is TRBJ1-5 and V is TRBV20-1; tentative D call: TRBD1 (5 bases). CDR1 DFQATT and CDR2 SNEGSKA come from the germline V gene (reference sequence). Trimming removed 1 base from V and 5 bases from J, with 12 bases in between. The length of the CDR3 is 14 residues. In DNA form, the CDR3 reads TGCAGTGCTAGAGGGTGGGGGGTTGATCAGCCCCAGCATTTT. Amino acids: CSARGWGVDQPQHF.

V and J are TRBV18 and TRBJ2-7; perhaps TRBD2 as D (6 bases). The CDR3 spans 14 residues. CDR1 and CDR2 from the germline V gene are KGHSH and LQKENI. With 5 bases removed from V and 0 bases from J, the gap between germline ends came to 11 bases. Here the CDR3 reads CASSWGVSSYEQYF. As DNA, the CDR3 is TGTGCCAGCTCATGGGGGGTTAGCTCCTACGAGCAGTACTTC.

CDR3 sequence reads: CASSYSGTGSTDTQYF. The CDR3 nucleotides read TGCGCCAGCAGCTACTCCGGGACAGGGTCCACAGATACGCAGTATTTT. The rearrangement joins TRBV5-1 to TRBJ2-3; TRBD1 aligns across 9 bases. The V segment lost 3 bases and the J segment 2 bases; nucleotides outside the gene matches: 7. The CDR3 extends over 16 amino acids. Germline values: CDR1 SGHRS, CDR2 YFSETQ.

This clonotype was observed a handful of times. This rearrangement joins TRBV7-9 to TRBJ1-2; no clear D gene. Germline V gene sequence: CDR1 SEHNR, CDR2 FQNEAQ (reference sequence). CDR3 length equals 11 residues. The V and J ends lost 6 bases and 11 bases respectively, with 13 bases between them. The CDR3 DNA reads TGTGCCAGCAGTAAAAACGGGTTTTACACCTTC. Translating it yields CASSKNGFYTF. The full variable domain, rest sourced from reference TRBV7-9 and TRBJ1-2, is DTGVSQNPRHKITKRGQNVTFRCDPISEHNRLYWYRQTLGQGPEFLTYFQNEAQLEKSRLLSDRFSAERPKGSFSTLEIQRTEQGDSAMYLCASSKNGFYTFGSGTRLTVV.

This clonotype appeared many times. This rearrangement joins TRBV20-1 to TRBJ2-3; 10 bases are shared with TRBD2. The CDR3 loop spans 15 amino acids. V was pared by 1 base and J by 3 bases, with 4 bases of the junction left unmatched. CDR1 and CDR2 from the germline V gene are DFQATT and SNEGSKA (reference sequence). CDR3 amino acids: CSARGPSGRTDTQYF. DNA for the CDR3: TGCAGTGCTAGAGGGCCTAGCGGGAGAACAGATACGCAGTATTTT.

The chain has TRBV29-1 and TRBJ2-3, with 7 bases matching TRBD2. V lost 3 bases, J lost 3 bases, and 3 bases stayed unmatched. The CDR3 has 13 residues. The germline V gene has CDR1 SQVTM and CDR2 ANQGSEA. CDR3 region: CSVENSGTDTQYF. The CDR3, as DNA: TGCAGCGTTGAGAATAGCGGGACAGATACGCAGTATTTT.

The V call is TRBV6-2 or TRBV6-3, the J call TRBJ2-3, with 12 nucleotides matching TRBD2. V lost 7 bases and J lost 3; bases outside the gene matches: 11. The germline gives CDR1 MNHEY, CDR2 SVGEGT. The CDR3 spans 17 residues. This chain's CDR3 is CASNDQVTSGRTDTQYF. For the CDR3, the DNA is TGTGCCAGCAACGACCAAGTGACTAGCGGGAGAACAGATACGCAGTATTTT.

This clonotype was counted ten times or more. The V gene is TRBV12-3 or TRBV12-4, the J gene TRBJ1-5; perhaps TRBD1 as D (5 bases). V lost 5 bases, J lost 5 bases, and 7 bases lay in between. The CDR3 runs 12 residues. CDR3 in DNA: TGTGCCAGCAGTCCGGGGCATCAGCCCCAGCATTTT. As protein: CASSPGHQPQHF.

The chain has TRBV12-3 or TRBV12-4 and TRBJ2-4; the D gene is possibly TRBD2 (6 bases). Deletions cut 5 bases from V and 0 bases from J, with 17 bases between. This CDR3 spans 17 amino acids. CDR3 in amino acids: CASSRRDSGLAKNIQYF. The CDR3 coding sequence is TGTGCCAGCAGTCGAAGGGACTCGGGATTAGCCAAAAACATTCAGTACTTC.